This section outlines one T cell receptor beta chain sequence together with its context. These data come from a study of blood T cell repertoires in COVID-19. At the level of the study: COVID-19 samples, acute and convalescent, were from the United States, Italy and Spain. The analysed material was cDNA or gDNA that came from T cells, B-cell-depleted T cells, or PBMCs.

Trimming took 1 base from V and 1 from J; bases not matched to a gene: 6. Germline values: CDR1 SGHDN, CDR2 FVKESK. The CDR3 covers 16 residues. Original processing notes: Amplified reference gene primers provided the basis for estimating nucleated cell counts. Here immunoSEQ multiplex PCR was the method, and the copy in TCRdb shows in-frame clones only, minus some. D and trimming were read from the DNA, whereas the V and J calls and clone size are those reported in that table. Among some 38,000 clones, approximately 78% were seen once, and the ten largest hold about a tenth. The rearrangement uses TRBV14 and TRBJ2-7; TRBD2 matches at 8 bases. Sequences were obtained from peripheral blood. This receptor was taken from a man aged 55 to 70 in a cohort sampled during active COVID-19. CDR3 sequence: CASSQGPSGRSYEQYF. The CDR3 nucleotides read TGTGCCAGCAGCCAAGGCCCCAGCGGGAGATCCTACGAGCAGTACTTC.